The 3 T cell receptor beta chains given below trace back to one sample, sequenced in a study of spatial heterogeneity in lung cancer. Study-wide results and limits: Mutation counts in tumors were tracked by counts of expanded intratumoral alpha and beta TCRs.

MiXCR, run by TCRdb on the 5' RACE reads, gives a single entry per CDR3 protein. The table has some 12,000 distinct CDR3 sequences, 12% seen once; the top ten hold less than 15%. Their cognate antigens are unknown. The time point denotes: sample taken at primary tumor resection. Sequencing used lung tumor tissue, obtained at surgery. These TCRs come from a female donor with early-stage non-small cell lung cancer.

The CDR3 here is CASSLQGPDGYTF. CDR3 in DNA: TGCGCCAGCAGCCTCCAAGGTCCGGATGGCTACACCTTC. The chain uses TRBV5-1 and TRBJ1-2; D gene ambiguous. The length of the CDR3 is 13 residues. Germline CDR1 reads SGHRS; CDR2 reads YFSETQ. V was clipped by 4 bases and J by 6 bases, with 13 bases between them.

This clonotype has at least ten counts. The chain links TRBV20-1 to TRBJ2-3; TRBD2 might be the D (5 bases). Trimming cost V 4 bases and J 2 bases, with 7 bases left between them. Per the germline V gene, CDR1 is DFQATT and CDR2 is SNEGSKA (reference sequence). CDR3 length: 12 amino acids. The CDR3 DNA sequence: TGCAGTGCTATAGCGACCACAGATACGCAGTATTTT. Translation: CSAIATTDTQYF.

This clonotype was counted ten times or more. The rearrangement joins TRBV7-6 to TRBJ2-5, with D tentatively TRBD2 (6 bases). The CDR3 is 13 amino acids. Germline loops: CDR1 SGHVS, CDR2 FNYEAQ. Trimming took off 3 bases at V and 3 bases at J, with 8 bases between the two ends. CDR3 protein: CASSLGGKETQYF. CDR3 nucleotide sequence: TGTGCCAGCAGCTTGGGGGGAAAAGAGACCCAGTACTTC.